Below, 31 T cell receptor beta chains from the same sample are listed, as sequenced in a study of T cell responses to AZD1222 COVID-19 vaccine (dated by TCRdb to the early 2020s). Libraries were built with the immunoSEQ multiplex PCR assay. The clones in this table, taken by TCRdb from immuneACCESS, are in-frame only. Not every clone is retained; where verified, under half of the shortfall comes from an unresolved V gene, and the cause of the rest is unknown. This sample lists roughly 150,000 clones; roughly 92% were detected once. Of the sample, roughly 5.6% falls within the top ten clones. The time point tag for this specimen amounts to: about 28 days (+/-7) after the second vaccine dose. The sequencing here drew on peripheral blood, taken 28 days after the second AZD1222 dose. Receptors were obtained from an adult who received the AZD1222 COVID-19 vaccine.

This clone was recorded only once. The V gene is TRBV28, the J gene TRBJ1-1; 8 bases align to TRBD1. CDR1 is MDHEN, CDR2 SYDVKM, per germline. CDR3 length: 14 residues. J lost 5 bases, V lost 6 bases, and 8 bases had no gene match. The CDR3 DNA reads TGTGCCAGCAGCCGTGACAGGGGTCTAACTGAAGCTTTCTTT. Translation gives CASSRDRGLTEAFF.

This rearrangement joins TRBV3-1 (or the pseudogene TRBV3-2) to TRBJ2-5; D gene uncertain. The V gene lost 1 base and the J gene lost 4 bases, with 13 bases spanning the gap. The germline CDR1 and CDR2 sequences are LGHDT and YNNKEL (reference sequence). The CDR3 totals 15 residues. The CDR3 DNA sequence: TGTGCCAGCAGCCAAGGACCGACTTCGGGAGAGACCCAGTACTTC. Its protein product is CASSQGPTSGETQYF.

The chain's CDR3 is CASPKRELNNEQFF. DNA for the CDR3: TGTGCCAGCCCCAAAAGAGAACTAAACAATGAGCAGTTCTTC. The chain links TRBV2 to TRBJ2-1; D not resolved. V lost 8 bases, J lost 5 bases, and 16 bases lay in between. Germline loops: CDR1 SNHLY, CDR2 FYNNEI. The CDR3 covers 14 residues.

V gene TRBV27 combines with J gene TRBJ1-6, with TRBD1 matching 11 bases. This CDR3 spans 17 amino acids. Losses at the gene ends were 4 bases for V and 10 bases for J; bases not matched to a gene: 12. Germline V gives CDR1 MNHEY, CDR2 SMNVEV (reference sequence). CDR3: CASSSRIRDRGSSPLHF. The DNA of the CDR3 is TGTGCCAGCAGTTCCCGTATCCGGGACAGGGGGAGCTCACCCCTCCACTTT.

The chain recombines TRBV12-2 with TRBJ2-2; TRBD2 is the table's D call, not checked against the DNA. TRBV12-2 is flagged as a pseudogene. The CDR3 spans 17 residues. The CDR3: CASQGGTVKWYTGELFF. The CDR3 DNA reads TGTGCAAGTCAGGGCGGGACCGTTAAATGGTACACCGGGGAGCTGTTTTTT.

The chain couples TRBV4-2 to TRBJ1-2, with a tentative D call TRBD1 (6 bases). Trimming cost V 0 bases and J 4 bases, with 12 bases left between them. Germline CDR1 and CDR2: LGHNA and YNFKEQ. The length of the CDR3 is 15 residues. CDR3 DNA: TGTGCCAGCAGCCAAGAGCAGGGGCAGCCCTATGGCTACACCTTC. This codes for CASSQEQGQPYGYTF.

This sequence joins TRBV9 and TRBJ1-1; D uncertain. The CDR3 is 15 amino acids. Germline V gene data show CDR1 as SGDLS and CDR2 as YYNGEE. Trimming took 0 bases from V and 0 from J, leaving 9 bases between them. In nucleotides, the CDR3 is TGTGCCAGCAGCGTAGCCCCTATGATGAACACTGAAGCTTTCTTT. Translating gives CASSVAPMMNTEAFF.

CDR3: CASSAAGTGKNIQYF. The CDR3 DNA reads TGTGCCAGCAGCGCGGCCGGGACAGGAAAAAACATTCAGTACTTC. The chain links TRBV5-6 to TRBJ2-4; TRBD1 aligns across 8 bases. Germline V gene lookup returns CDR1 SGHDT and CDR2 YYEEEE. The CDR3 is 15 amino acids. V lost 4 bases and J lost 4; bases outside the gene matches: 7. The whole variable domain, remainder taken from reference TRBV5-6 and TRBJ2-4, is DAGVTQSPTHLIKTRGQQVTLRCSPKSGHDTVSWYQQALGQGPQFIFQYYEEEERQRGNFPDRFSGHQFPNYSSELNVNALLLGDSALYLCASSAAGTGKNIQYFGAGTRLSVL.

V is TRBV2 and J is TRBJ2-1; D is uncertain. The CDR3 runs to 13 residues. The germline gives CDR1 SNHLY, CDR2 FYNNEI. The ends were cut back, 4 bases at V and 7 bases at J, with 11 bases in the middle. The CDR3 coding sequence is TGTGCCAGCAGTGGTTACTCCGAGAATGAGCAGTTCTTC. Its protein is CASSGYSENEQFF.

This chain joins TRBV6-5 and TRBJ2-7, with 8 nucleotides matching TRBD1. In germline, CDR1 is MNHEY, CDR2 SVGAGI. The CDR3 covers 13 residues. With 10 bases clipped from V and 3 bases from J, the junction kept 8 bases outside the gene matches. The CDR3 DNA follows: TGTGCCACCACGGGACAGGCGAACTACGAGCAGTACTTC. It translates to CATTGQANYEQYF.

This clone appeared a single time. This chain uses TRBV6-2 or TRBV6-3 with TRBJ2-3, with unresolved D. The CDR3 length is 15 residues. V was pared by 2 bases and J by 1 base, with 10 bases between. CDR1 is MNHEY, CDR2 SVGEGT, per germline. The CDR3 spells CASSYLTGGTDTQYF. DNA of the CDR3: TGTGCCAGCAGTTACCTAACGGGTGGCACAGATACGCAGTATTTT.

Comment on this clone: The final CDR3 position lacks the conserved phenylalanine or tryptophan, pointing to a likely read error. It is unclear where the CDR3 begins or ends on the DNA, so no DNA is shown, and the CDR3 is as TCRdb lists it. This sequence joins TRBV20-1 and TRBJ2-7; the table's D call of TRBD2 was not tested on the DNA. Germline assignment: CDR1 DFQATT and CDR2 SNEGSKA (reference sequence). The CDR3 comprises 10 residues, both ends counted. CDR3: CSARDRVVVL.

The rearrangement uses TRBV10-3 and TRBJ2-7, with 8 bases identical to TRBD2. Germline V gene lookup returns CDR1 ENHRY and CDR2 SYGVKD. V was clipped by 3 bases and J by 3 bases; unmatched bases: 7. This CDR3 is built from 15 residues. The CDR3 sequence is CAISDGGGRNYEQYF. The CDR3 bases are TGTGCCATCAGTGATGGTGGCGGGAGGAACTACGAGCAGTACTTC.

The genes are TRBV6-1 and TRBJ1-2; tentative D call: TRBD1 (5 bases). In germline, CDR1 is MNHNS, CDR2 SASEGT. V was shortened by 2 bases and J by 3 bases, with 13 bases between the two germline ends. The CDR3 is made up of 15 amino acids. The CDR3 protein is CASSEFGQGDYGYTF. CDR3 bases: TGTGCCAGCAGTGAATTTGGGCAGGGAGACTATGGCTACACCTTC.

This chain links TRBV19 with TRBJ1-5; TRBD1 is a possible D gene (5 bases). CDR3 length: 17 amino acids. Trimming took off 0 bases at V and 3 bases at J, with 15 bases between the two ends. Germline V gene sequence: CDR1 LNHDA, CDR2 SQIVND (reference sequence). CDR3 loop: CASSIDWGLDPNQPQHF. The CDR3 DNA follows: TGTGCCAGTAGTATAGATTGGGGACTGGACCCCAATCAGCCCCAGCATTTT.

This clone was counted a single time. J is TRBJ1-2 and V is TRBV29-1; D is unresolved. Germline CDR1 is SQVTM and CDR2 is ANQGSEA. The CDR3 has 12 amino acids. Trimming cost V 3 bases and J 8 bases, with 13 bases left between them. CDR3 protein: CSVDHNSAGYTF. The DNA for the CDR3 is TGCAGCGTTGATCACAACTCGGCGGGCTACACCTTC.

The chain recombines TRBV6-1 with TRBJ2-3; the match to TRBD1 covers 7 bases. The V segment lost 1 base and the J segment 6 bases; nucleotides outside the gene matches: 22. Looked up from germline, CDR1 is MNHNS and CDR2 is SASEGT. CDR3 length: 20 residues. CDR3: CASSEVYRGRAGPRGDTQYF. Written as DNA, the CDR3 is TGTGCCAGCAGTGAAGTTTACAGGGGACGAGCCGGTCCCCGAGGGGATACGCAGTATTTT.

This clone was observed a single time. This chain joins TRBV2 and TRBJ1-1; the D gene is possibly TRBD1 (5 bases). Trimming shortened V by 5 bases and J by 3 bases, and 16 bases separated the two germline ends. Germline V lookup: CDR1 SNHLY, CDR2 FYNNEI. The CDR3 consists of 15 residues. This CDR3 reads CASSQTARGDTEAFF. The DNA of the CDR3 is TGTGCCAGCAGTCAGACAGCTCGAGGGGACACTGAAGCTTTCTTT.

This clone was observed a single time. V and J are TRBV9 and TRBJ1-3; the match to TRBD1 covers 7 bases. Trimming cost V 4 bases and J 4 bases; bases outside gene matches: 5. The CDR3 runs 14 residues. Germline loops: CDR1 SGDLS, CDR2 YYNGEE. In nucleotides, the CDR3 is TGTGCCAGCAGCTCCGGGACAGCGGGAAACACCATATATTTT. Translating it yields CASSSGTAGNTIYF.

The genes are TRBV18 and TRBJ1-3; 7 bases match TRBD1. This CDR3 contains 13 residues. CDR1 is KGHSH, CDR2 LQKENI, per germline. With 8 bases clipped from V and 2 bases from J, the junction kept 3 bases outside the gene matches. The CDR3 DNA follows: TGTGCCAGCGTGACAGGGCCTGGAAACACCATATATTTT. It translates to CASVTGPGNTIYF.

The gene calls are TRBV18 and TRBJ1-1; D not certain. CDR1 KGHSH and CDR2 LQKENI come from the germline V gene. Trimming took off 8 bases at V and 2 bases at J, with 12 bases between the two ends. This CDR3 has 13 residues. The CDR3 DNA is TGTGCCAGCGCTACATCACCCAACACTGAAGCTTTCTTT. Translation gives CASATSPNTEAFF.

The chain has TRBV28 and TRBJ2-7, with TRBD2 as a possible D gene (5 bases). This CDR3 has 17 residues. V was clipped by 2 bases and J by 0 bases, with 17 bases between them. Germline V gene sequence: CDR1 MDHEN, CDR2 SYDVKM. CDR3 protein: CASSLPKLGTSSYEQYF. CDR3 in DNA: TGTGCCAGCAGTTTACCTAAGTTGGGCACTAGCTCCTACGAGCAGTACTTC. Looking up the rest from reference TRBV28 and TRBJ2-7 gives the full variable domain: DVKVTQSSRYLVKRTGEKVFLECVQDMDHENMFWYRQDPGLGLRLIYFSYDVKMKEKGDIPEGYSVSREKKERFSLILESASTNQTSMYLCASSLPKLGTSSYEQYFGPGTRLTVT.

The chain joins TRBV27 to TRBJ1-1; possible D gene TRBD1, 5 bases. Germline CDR1 reads MNHEY; CDR2 reads SMNVEV (reference sequence). The CDR3 spans 14 residues. Trimming shortened V by 3 bases and J by 0 bases, and 8 bases separated the two germline ends. The CDR3 coding sequence is TGTGCCAGCAGTTTCCGGGGGATGAACACTGAAGCTTTCTTT. Its translation: CASSFRGMNTEAFF.

This rearrangement joins TRBV7-3 to TRBJ2-3; 16 bases map to TRBD2. Losses at the gene ends were 1 base for V and 4 bases for J; bases not matched to a gene: 5. Germline CDR1 and CDR2: SGHTA and FQGTGA. The CDR3 totals 18 residues. The CDR3 DNA sequence: TGTGCCAGCAGCTTAAGCGGGACTAGCGGGAGGGCTTCAGATACGCAGTATTTT. Protein product: CASSLSGTSGRASDTQYF.

This sequence joins TRBV4-1 and TRBJ2-5; the D gene is possibly TRBD1 (5 bases). Trimming removed 1 base from V and 6 bases from J, with 21 bases in between. CDR3 length: 17 amino acids. Looked up from germline, CDR1 is MGHRA and CDR2 is YSYEKL. CDR3 protein: CASSQGPFSRVVQTQYF. In DNA form, the CDR3 reads TGCGCCAGCAGCCAAGGCCCGTTCAGCAGGGTAGTACAGACCCAGTACTTC.

The chain recombines TRBV30 with TRBJ1-4; tentatively, D is TRBD1 (5 bases). This CDR3 has 14 amino acids. Trimming stripped 0 bases from V and 4 bases from J, with 9 bases between. The V gene's germline CDR1 is GTSNPN and CDR2 SVGIG (reference sequence). The CDR3 loop reads CAWSVRGYNEKLFF. The CDR3 DNA reads TGTGCCTGGAGTGTACGGGGGTATAATGAAAAACTGTTTTTT. Complete variable domain (other parts from reference TRBV30 and TRBJ1-4): SQTIHQWPATLVQPVGSPLSLECTVEGTSNPNLYWYRQAAGRGLQLLFYSVGIGQISSEVPQNLSASRPQDRQFILSSKKLLLSDSGFYLCAWSVRGYNEKLFFGSGTQLSVL.

J is TRBJ2-1 and V is TRBV7-9; TRBD2 matches at 13 bases. Trimming took 1 base from V and 9 from J; bases not matched to a gene: 9. CDR3 size: 17 residues. CDR1 is SEHNR, CDR2 FQNEAQ, per germline (reference sequence). CDR3 bases: TGTGCCAGCAGCTTAGTACCCGGACTAGCGGGAGTAAGTGAGCAGTTCTTC. This encodes CASSLVPGLAGVSEQFF.

The V gene is TRBV11-2, the J gene TRBJ2-7; D ambiguous. The ends were cut back, 3 bases at V and 6 bases at J, with 15 bases in the middle. This CDR3 region has 14 residues. CDR1 and CDR2 from the germline V gene are SGHAT and FQNNGV. The CDR3 DNA is TGTGCCAGCAGCTTGATGAGGCAGCGCCTCGAGCAGTACTTC. Encoded protein: CASSLMRQRLEQYF.

This clone has only one observation. The rearrangement uses TRBV14 and TRBJ2-2; no clear D gene. The V and J ends lost 5 bases and 2 bases respectively, with 18 bases between them. The CDR3 sequence is 17 residues long. The germline V gene encodes CDR1 SGHDN and CDR2 FVKESK. CDR3 in amino acids: CASSGERALVNTGELFF. CDR3 in DNA: TGTGCCAGCAGCGGGGAAAGGGCCCTGGTTAACACCGGGGAGCTGTTTTTT.

This chain joins TRBV6-5 and TRBJ1-2; TRBD1 is a possible D gene (5 bases). CDR1 and CDR2 (germline): MNHEY, SVGAGI. The length of the CDR3 is 14 residues. Trimming left V 4 bases short and J 5 bases short, with 14 bases between. The CDR3 sequence: CASSFRGGEYGYTF. In DNA, the CDR3 is TGTGCCAGCAGTTTCCGTGGAGGGGAGTATGGCTACACCTTC.

The chain carries TRBV23-1 and TRBJ1-1; possible D gene TRBD1, 6 bases. TRBV23-1 is an open reading frame whose function is uncertain. Trimming took 8 bases from V and 2 from J, leaving 15 bases between them. The CDR3 runs 14 residues. DNA for the CDR3: TGCGCCAGCCTATTGGGACATACAAACACTGAAGCTTTCTTT. Protein product: CASLLGHTNTEAFF.